These 5 T cell receptor beta chains share one sample of origin, sequenced in a study of T cell changes during pregnancy in multiple sclerosis. The table came from immunoSEQ multiplex PCR; TCRdb's copy has only in-frame clones and leaves some out. The table has 50,000 to 70,000 clones, around 93% seen once; the top ten hold more than 1.5%. The sequenced sample was peripheral blood, obtained after pregnancy. These receptors were taken from a female donor with multiple sclerosis, enrolled in a pregnancy study.

This rearrangement joins TRBV7-6 to TRBJ1-2; TRBD1 matches 10 bases. Germline V CDR1 and CDR2: SGHVS, FNYEAQ. This CDR3 has 15 amino acids. With V trimmed by 5 bases and J by 2 bases, 5 bases remained unmatched. Written as DNA, the CDR3 is TGTGCCAGCAGCAAATCGGGACAGGGGAACTATGGCTACACCTTC. Translation gives CASSKSGQGNYGYTF.

V and J are TRBV5-4 and TRBJ2-1; maybe TRBD1 (6 bases). The germline CDR1 and CDR2 sequences are SGHNT and YYREEE (reference sequence). Trimming took off 3 bases at V and 8 bases at J, with 15 bases between the two ends. There are 14 residues in the CDR3. The CDR3 reads CASSSPGQGDEQFF. Here the CDR3 DNA reads TGTGCCAGCAGCTCACCGGGACAAGGTGATGAGCAGTTCTTC. Combining the CDR3 with reference TRBV5-4 and TRBJ2-1 gives the whole variable domain ETGVTQSPTHLIKTRGQQVTLRCSSQSGHNTVSWYQQALGQGPQFIFQYYREEENGRGNFPPRFSGLQFPNYSSELNVNALELDDSALYLCASSSPGQGDEQFFGPGTRLTVL.

The CDR3 DNA reads TGCAGCGTTGAAACGGGGTCCTCCTACGAGCAGTACTTC. It is translated as CSVETGSSYEQYF. J is TRBJ2-7 and V is TRBV29-1, with D perhaps TRBD2 (5 bases). The V and J ends lost 2 bases and 0 bases respectively, with 8 bases between them. The germline gives CDR1 SQVTM, CDR2 ANQGSEA. This CDR3 region has 13 residues.

The chain is built from TRBV5-6 and TRBJ2-3; 10 positions agree with TRBD1. The trim removed 4 bases at V and 11 bases at J, leaving 13 bases unmatched. This CDR3 comprises 15 residues. CDR1 is SGHDT, CDR2 YYEEEE, per germline. The CDR3 region is CASSLATGGPVGQYF. CDR3 sequence (DNA): TGTGCCAGCAGCCTAGCGACAGGGGGCCCAGTAGGGCAGTATTTT.

V is TRBV5-1 and J is TRBJ1-1, with D unresolved. The CDR3 consists of 15 residues. Trimming removed 0 bases from V and 1 base from J, with 10 bases in between. Germline assignment: CDR1 SGHRS and CDR2 YFSETQ. CDR3 in DNA: TGCGCCAGCAGCTTGGGCGGGGTGGGGAACACTGAAGCTTTCTTT. This translates into CASSLGGVGNTEAFF. The whole variable domain, remainder taken from reference TRBV5-1 and TRBJ1-1, is KAGVTQTPRYLIKTRGQQVTLSCSPISGHRSVSWYQQTPGQGLQFLFEYFSETQRNKGNFPGRFSGRQFSNSRSEMNVSTLELGDSALYLCASSLGGVGNTEAFFGQGTRLTVV.